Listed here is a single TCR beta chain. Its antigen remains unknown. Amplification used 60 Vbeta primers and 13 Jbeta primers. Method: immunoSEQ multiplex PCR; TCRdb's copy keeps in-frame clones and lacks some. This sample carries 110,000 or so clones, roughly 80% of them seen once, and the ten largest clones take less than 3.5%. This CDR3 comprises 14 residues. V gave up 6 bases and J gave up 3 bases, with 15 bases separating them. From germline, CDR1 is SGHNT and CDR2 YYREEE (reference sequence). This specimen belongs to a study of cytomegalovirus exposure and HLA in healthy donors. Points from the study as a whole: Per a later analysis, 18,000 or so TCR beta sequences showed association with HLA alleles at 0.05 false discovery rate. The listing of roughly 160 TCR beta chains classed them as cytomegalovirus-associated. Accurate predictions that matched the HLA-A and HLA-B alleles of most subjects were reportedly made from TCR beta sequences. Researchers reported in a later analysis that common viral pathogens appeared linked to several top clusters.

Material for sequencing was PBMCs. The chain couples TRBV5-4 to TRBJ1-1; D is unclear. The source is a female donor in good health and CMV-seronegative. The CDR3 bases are TGTGCCAGCACCCGAAGCCCGCGGGACACTGAAGCTTTCTTT. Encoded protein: CASTRSPRDTEAFF. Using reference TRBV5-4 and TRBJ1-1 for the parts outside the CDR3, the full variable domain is ETGVTQSPTHLIKTRGQQVTLRCSSQSGHNTVSWYQQALGQGPQFIFQYYREEENGRGNFPPRFSGLQFPNYSSELNVNALELDDSALYLCASTRSPRDTEAFFGQGTRLTVV.